The 3 T cell receptor beta chains reported below all come from one sample, sequenced in a study of CD8+ T cells in alopecia areata. Isolated RNA was reverse transcribed into cDNA used as the sequencing template. The repertoire was sequenced with immunoSEQ multiplex PCR; TCRdb's copy has only in-frame clones and lacks some. This table has 150,000 to 200,000 clones, 67% appearing once. Sample: CD8+ T cells sorted from blood, taken at week 0. The receptors derive from a human donor with alopecia areata.

The chain links TRBV9 to TRBJ2-1; D not certain. The CDR3 sequence is 12 residues long. The V and J ends lost 2 bases and 9 bases respectively, with 9 bases between them. Per germline, CDR1 SGDLS and CDR2 YYNGEE. The chain's CDR3 is CASSVSRGEQFF. In DNA, the CDR3 is TGTGCCAGCAGCGTTTCCCGCGGTGAGCAGTTCTTC.

The chain couples TRBV29-1 to TRBJ2-7; no clear D gene. The V and J ends lost 0 bases and 4 bases respectively, with 10 bases between them. This CDR3 has 13 residues. Germline lookup yields CDR1 SQVTM and CDR2 ANQGSEA. The CDR3 loop reads CSVEDVIGYEQYF. The CDR3 nucleotides are TGCAGCGTTGAAGATGTAATAGGATACGAGCAGTACTTC.

The chain has TRBV29-1 and TRBJ2-1; 11 bases are shared with TRBD2. The V gene end was trimmed by 7 bases and the J gene end by 0 bases; junction bases not matched to a gene: 8. Germline V gives CDR1 SQVTM, CDR2 ANQGSEA. This CDR3 has 16 residues. The CDR3 sequence is CSGSGTSGGSYNEQFF. The CDR3 coding sequence is TGCAGCGGGTCTGGGACTAGCGGTGGCTCCTACAATGAGCAGTTCTTC.